The present T cell receptor beta chain was sequenced within a study of shared clonotypes between healthy human individuals (TCRdb year 2020). Concerning the study at large: A couple of women and a few men aged 18 to 49 years were included in the cohort. Per donor, three plates each were used for CD4 naive and CD4 memory, two for CD8 naive, and one for CD8 memory. Different laboratories and diverse techniques were used to prepare libraries and sequence TCR repertoires, to increase sequencing depth and limit assay-specific biases. Each donor's leukapheresis produced roughly between about 0.85 and 10 billion PBMCs. To estimate repertoire size and how much clonotype sharing occurs between individuals, the study deeply sequenced the blood TCR repertoires of roughly 5 healthy adults. The investigation overall reported the following: Even with the large sequencing depth, rarefaction of the sorted-subset datasets indicated that sequencing was incomplete. Compared with non-shared clonotypes, clonotypes shared by all four sorted-subset donors had higher generation probabilities. Naive subsets generally had larger estimated clonotype richness than memory subsets. Sharing across several donors was observed for approximately 5% of naive CD4, around 3.5% of naive CD8, 2% to 2.5% of memory CD4, and roughly 0.4% of memory CD8 clonotypes. Pairwise subsampling indicated that sequencing depth was expected to affect the degree of clonotype sharing among donors. The genetic and exposure-history diversity represented was limited by the small number of donors. Sampling was restricted to blood, and TCR repertoires in tissues likely differ from the TCR repertoires found in blood.

CD8 naive samples were CD45RO-negative cells positively selected for CCR7, giving a CD45RA+CCR7+ population that excluded TemRA cells. The donors were healthy, HIV-negative adults who had no recently reported acute infections or vaccinations. Every donor was a Caucasian adult living in Nashville, Tennessee, USA. Blood was obtained by leukapheresis, after which PBMCs were separated by Ficoll-Histopaque density gradient centrifugation and cryopreserved in liquid nitrogen vapor phase. Analytical flow cytometry was used to check the purity and quantity of every magnetically sorted T cell population. Genomic DNA was isolated from every sorted fraction and measured by UV absorbance on a Nanodrop 2000c. TCR CDR3 regions were amplified from genomic DNA by multiplex PCR using the deep immunoSEQ assay. Extracted genomic DNA from each cell subset was spread evenly across all wells of several immunoSEQ 96-well plates, with each plate serving as a replicate. Each replicate PCR for sorted subsets received about 210 ng genomic DNA, equal to roughly 30,000 T cell genomes. Purified libraries were quantified with a Qubit 3.0 fluorometer, sized on a Bioanalyzer 2100, and re-quantified with the KAPA Library Quantification kit. Each immunoSEQ 96-well plate was sequenced on its own single-read 150-cycle Illumina NextSeq 550 flow cell. On the study's bioinformatics: Because the immunoSEQ output included only junctional sequences and no quality scores, the filtering could not be the same as the filtering used for full-length reads. Sequences were annotated with PyIR, a Python wrapper for IgBLAST v1.9, using IMGT germline references to assign V/J genes and CDR3. Reads were filtered out if the reads had weak V/J assignments (E-value above 1e-6), no CDR3, stop codons, out-of-frame junctions, or ambiguous translated residues. V3J clonotypes were defined as sequences sharing an identical inferred V gene, J gene, and CDR3 amino acid sequence. Percentage overlap between repertoires was calculated by dividing the number of shared unique clonotypes by the size of the smaller repertoire. Richness of each repertoire was evaluated using RTK rarefaction, the Chao1 estimator, and Recon v2.1 estimates of unobserved clonotypes. Generation probabilities were computed with OLGA for all TCRbeta clonotypes obtained by the gDNA method from a handful of donors. TCRdb took over this immuneACCESS table, retaining in-frame rearrangements with V and J assigned. Such tables are incomplete; in checked studies, under half of the missing clones stem from an unresolved V gene, and the remainder is unexplained. D and trimming come from the DNA, and the V and J calls and clone size come from that table. This sample gives roughly 2.1 million clones in total; about 92% of them show up just once. Over 1.5% of the sample belongs to the ten largest clones.

As for this clone: This receptor's antigen is unknown. The record has no base qualities; no much larger clone is one base away.

As encoded in the germline V gene, CDR1 is SGHNT while CDR2 is YENEEA. From the cysteine up to the phenylalanine, the CDR3 has a length of 14 residues. Of all the DNA, just the CDR3 is kept, 42 bases in frame from base 1. The germline ends are 10 bases apart after V is trimmed by 4 bases and J by 4 bases. Sequenced input: naive CD8+ T cells from PBMCs. What this sample's cell subset or site label stands for: CD45RA+CCR7+. The receptor was derived from a young man in good health. Some clones in this sample may be carry-over from other donors' samples. This chain is built from TRBV11-3 and TRBJ2-2, with the D gene not clear enough to name. For the CDR3, the sequence is CASSSTVSTGELFF. The nucleotides read TGTGCCAGCAGCTCAACCGTGAGCACCGGGGAGCTGTTTTTT.